A selection of T cell receptor beta chains follows, all from one sample in a study of control samples from healthy donors and cancer patients. Repertoires were generated with immunoSEQ multiplex PCR, while TCRdb's copy carries only in-frame clones and drops some. Of 140,000 or so clones in the sample, approximately 91% are singletons; the top ten hold less than 5%. The material sequenced was blood. These receptors were obtained from a man aged 30-40 years in good health. Both conserved end residues are part of each CDR3. The D gene is left open where the match is weak. Where a row states a size, it is once, few, many or the class of an expanded clone; other rows omit it.

>TRBV6-6|-|TRBJ1-2|-
TGTGCCAGCAGTTACCCAGGTGGGGGAGATGGCTACACCTTC
CASSYPGGGDGYTF
>TRBV3-1/TRBV3-2|TRBD2|TRBJ2-3|-
TGTGCCAGCAGCCACCTAGCGGGGGGGTCGGATACGCAGTATTTT
CASSHLAGGSDTQYF
>TRBV6-1|-|TRBJ1-6|-
TGTGCCAGCAGTGGGGTCCCCGGGGGCAACTATAATTCACCCCTCCACTTT
CASSGVPGGNYNSPLHF
>TRBV7-9|-|TRBJ1-5|-
TGTGCCAGCAGCTCAGTCAATCAGCCCCAGCATTTT
CASSSVNQPQHF
>TRBV4-1|TRBD2|TRBJ2-2|-
TGCGCCAGCAGCCAAGTAGCGGGAGGCCTCTGGGCCGGGGAGCTGTTTTTT
CASSQVAGGLWAGELFF
>TRBV21-1|-|TRBJ1-4|-
TGTGCCAGCAGCAGAGGGACAGGGGAAGCAACTAATGAAAAACTGTTTTTT
CASSRGTGEATNEKLFF
>TRBV24-1|-|TRBJ1-5|-
TGTGCCACCAGTGATTTAAACGGCCCGATCAATCAGCCCCAGCATTTT
CATSDLNGPINQPQHF
>TRBV5-1|-|TRBJ1-2|few
TGCGCCAGCAGCTTCGAAGGGGATGTATTCTATGGCTACACCTTC
CASSFEGDVFYGYTF
>TRBV12-2|-|TRBJ2-3|-
TGTGCAAGTAACAACCCGACGGCAGGGGCCGAGGATACGCAGTATTTT
CASNNPTAGAEDTQYF
>TRBV7-7|-|TRBJ2-7|once
TGTGCCAGCAGCTTAACACGTTATTCTGAGCAGTACTTC
CASSLTRYSEQYF
>TRBV6-5|TRBD1|TRBJ2-7|-
TGTGCCAGCAGCGCGACAGGGGGGATATACGAGCAGTACTTC
CASSATGGIYEQYF
>TRBV18|TRBD2|TRBJ2-4|-
TGTGCCAGCTCACCACCGAGGCGGGGGGAAAACATTCAGTACTTC
CASSPPRRGENIQYF
>TRBV5-1|TRBD2|TRBJ2-1|-
TGCGCCAGCAGCGCCCCTACTAGCGGGAGTTCCTACAATGAGCAGTTCTTC
CASSAPTSGSSYNEQFF
>TRBV6-5|-|TRBJ1-2|-
TGTGCCAGCAGTTACAGCGGGGGTGGCTACACCTTC
CASSYSGGGYTF
>TRBV6-2/TRBV6-3|-|TRBJ1-5|-
TGTGCCAGCAGCCAGGGTTCGGGCAATCAGCCCCAGCATTTT
CASSQGSGNQPQHF
>TRBV5-3|TRBD1|TRBJ2-7|-
TGTGCCAGAGTAAACCCGCTTGACTCGCCACAGCGGAGGGACAGGGTGTCATTCTACGAGCAGTACTTC
CARVNPLDSPQRRDRVSFYEQYF
>TRBV6-5|-|TRBJ2-7|-
TGTGCCGCGAGCAAGGGCACCAACTACGAGCAGTACTTC
CAASKGTNYEQYF
>TRBV6-5|-|TRBJ2-5|-
TGTGCCAGCAGTAATAGCGGAGAAGAGACCCAGTACTTC
CASSNSGEETQYF
>TRBV9|-|TRBJ1-6|once
TGTGCCAGCAGCCCCAAACGTGCCGGTAATTCACCCCTCCACTTT
CASSPKRAGNSPLHF
>TRBV5-8|-|TRBJ2-7|-
TGTGCCAGCAGCTTGGCGGGTTCCTACGAGCAGTACTTC
CASSLAGSYEQYF
>TRBV4-3|-|TRBJ1-1|-
TGCGCCAGCAGCCACCTGAGGGGAAACACTGAAGCTTTCTTT
CASSHLRGNTEAFF
>TRBV9|-|TRBJ1-1|-
TGTGCCAGCAGCGTAGGCGTAGGGCAAAACACTGAAGCTTTCTTT
CASSVGVGQNTEAFF
>TRBV5-4|-|TRBJ2-7|-
TGTGCCAGCAGCTTGGGATCCGGGTCGCGCCACTACGAGCAGTACTTC
CASSLGSGSRHYEQYF
>TRBV7-9|-|TRBJ1-1|-
TGTGCCAGCAGCCGGGACAACCGTTATGAAGCTTTCTTT
CASSRDNRYEAFF
>TRBV7-8|TRBD2|TRBJ2-3|-
TGTGCCAGCAGCTTAGATGGCGGGGGGATAGATACGCAGTATTTT
CASSLDGGGIDTQYF
>TRBV6-5|TRBD1|TRBJ1-6|-
TGTGCCACTGGGACAGGGACTTCACCCCTCCACTTT
CATGTGTSPLHF
>TRBV2|-|TRBJ1-2|-
TGTGCCAGCAGTGTGATGAGGGGAAGCTATGGCTACACCTTC
CASSVMRGSYGYTF
>TRBV7-9|-|TRBJ1-2|-
TGTGCCAGCAGCCAAACGAACTATGGCTACACCTTC
CASSQTNYGYTF
>TRBV12-5|-|TRBJ1-2|-
TGTGCTAGTGGTTTTTTGGGGCTGGGCTACACCTTC
CASGFLGLGYTF